The 2 T cell receptor beta chains given below trace back to one sample, sequenced in a study of beta chain features in type 1 diabetes (dated by TCRdb to 2016 to 2019). Broader findings and caveats from the paper: A moderate but significant shortening of TCRB CDR3 length was observed in type 1 diabetes patients in all four CD4+ subsets.

Library prep was done by the immunoSEQ multiplex PCR assay. The entire amount of isolated RNA was reverse transcribed using the High Capacity cDNA Reverse Transcription Kit, so the sequenced TCRB transcripts were expressed ones. Imported from immuneACCESS, the table was reduced by TCRdb to in-frame sequences with V and J called. These copies leave out some clones; in studies compared against another copy, an unresolved V gene accounts for under half, and the cause of the remainder is not known. This sample gives 600,000 to 750,000 clones in total; around 12% of them show up just once. About 0.11% of the sample rests with the top ten. Their recognized antigens are unknown. The material sequenced was naive CD4+ T cells from blood. The cell subset or site label of this sample denotes: true naive CD4+ T cells. Every receptor here comes from a man aged 25-45 years with type 1 diabetes.

This rearrangement joins TRBV2 to TRBJ2-5; 11 positions match TRBD1. Losses at the gene ends were 6 bases for V and 5 bases for J; bases not matched to a gene: 20. Germline V gives CDR1 SNHLY, CDR2 FYNNEI. The CDR3 is 19 residues long. CDR3 DNA sequence: TGTGCCAGCAGAGGTACCGGGACAGGGGGGCAGGCAAGTACGGAGACCCAGTACTTC. This translates into CASRGTGTGGQASTETQYF.

The rearrangement uses TRBV19 and TRBJ1-6; a weak D match, TRBD1 (5 bases). CDR3 length: 16 residues. CDR1 is LNHDA, CDR2 SQIVND, per germline (reference sequence). The V and J ends lost 5 bases and 6 bases respectively, with 17 bases between them. Here the CDR3 DNA reads TGTGCCAGTAGTCGCACAGGACCTCGGGGTAATTCACCCCTCCACTTT. Residues: CASSRTGPRGNSPLHF.